A selection of T cell receptor beta chains follows, all from one sample in a study of TIL therapy for anti-PD-1-resistant metastatic lung cancer. Sequencing was performed with immunoSEQ multiplex PCR; in TCRdb, only in-frame clones are kept and a portion is missing. The sample consists of approximately 16,000 clones, 70% to 80% of them appearing once. Here the sequenced sample was blood, taken at baseline. Every receptor here comes from a person between 25 and 80 years old with non-small cell lung cancer. CDR3s include the opening cysteine and the closing phenylalanine or tryptophan. A D gene is named only where the DNA matches it firmly. Size values are once, few and many counts, or a class for expanded clones, and some rows have none.

J: TRBJ1-6
D: -
size: few
V: TRBV2
DNA: TGTGCCACCCAGGGGAACTATAATTCACCCCTCCACTTT
CDR3: CATQGNYNSPLHF

J: TRBJ2-2
D: -
size: -
V: TRBV7-2
DNA: TGTGCCAGAAGCCCGAGGACAGCCTCGAACACCGGGGAGCTGTTTTTT
CDR3: CARSPRTASNTGELFF

J: TRBJ2-1
D: -
size: -
V: TRBV7-9
DNA: TGTGCCAGCAGGCCGAGATATCTCCGCGTAGACTCCTACAATGAGCAGTTCTTC
CDR3: CASRPRYLRVDSYNEQFF

J: TRBJ2-1
D: -
size: -
V: TRBV5-1
DNA: TGCGCCAGCAGCTTTTACAGGGTAGAGGAAGAGCAGTTCTTC
CDR3: CASSFYRVEEEQFF

J: TRBJ2-2
D: TRBD2
size: -
V: TRBV29-1
DNA: TGCAGCGTTGAGGCCCCGTCTAGCGGGGGGACCGGGGAGCTGTTTTTT
CDR3: CSVEAPSSGGTGELFF

J: TRBJ1-3
D: -
size: -
V: TRBV4-3
DNA: TGCGCCAGCAGCCAAGAACCGAGGCTCACCATATATTTT
CDR3: CASSQEPRLTIYF

J: TRBJ1-4
D: -
size: -
V: TRBV10-2
DNA: TGCGCCAGCAGCCCCTGGGAAGCAGCTAATGAAAAACTGTTTTTT
CDR3: CASSPWEAANEKLFF

J: TRBJ2-7
D: -
size: medium-sized
V: TRBV6-5
DNA: TGTGCCAGCAGTCCCGCGGCGACAGACTACGAGCAGTACTTC
CDR3: CASSPAATDYEQYF

J: TRBJ1-1
D: -
size: -
V: TRBV6-5
DNA: TGTGCCAGCAGTTACTCGCGGAAAAGGGGCGCTGAAGCTTTCTTT
CDR3: CASSYSRKRGAEAFF

J: TRBJ2-2
D: TRBD2
size: once
V: TRBV7-2
DNA: TGTGCCAGCAGCCGACTAGCGGGGGGGAACACCGGGGAGCTGTTTTTT
CDR3: CASSRLAGGNTGELFF

J: TRBJ2-2
D: TRBD2
size: -
V: TRBV5-8
DNA: TGTGCCAGTCTTACTCGAGTCTGGGCGGCGGGGGACCACACCGGGGAGCTGTTTTTT
CDR3: CASLTRVWAAGDHTGELFF

J: TRBJ2-2
D: -
size: -
V: TRBV5-1
DNA: TGCGCCAGCAGCCCGGAGGGGCCAGGGGCCACCGGGGAGCTGTTTTTT
CDR3: CASSPEGPGATGELFF

J: TRBJ1-6
D: -
size: -
V: TRBV7-2
DNA: TGTGCCAGCAGGGCAGTTTATAATTCACCCCTCCACTTT
CDR3: CASRAVYNSPLHF

J: TRBJ1-4
D: -
size: -
V: TRBV9
DNA: TGTGCCAGCAGCGGAGGGGCAGGCGAAGAAAAACTGTTTTTT
CDR3: CASSGGAGEEKLFF

J: TRBJ1-5
D: -
size: -
V: TRBV30
DNA: TGTGCCTGGAGCCAGGTGGGGGGTACCAGCAATCAGCCCCAGCATTTT
CDR3: CAWSQVGGTSNQPQHF

J: TRBJ2-3
D: TRBD2
size: -
V: TRBV4-2
DNA: TGTGCCAGCAGCCAAGCCGGGGGGGTACCAGATACGCAGTATTTT
CDR3: CASSQAGGVPDTQYF

J: TRBJ1-1
D: TRBD1
size: once
V: TRBV30
DNA: TGTGCCTGGAGTGGTTGGGACAGAGTGAACACTGAAGCTTTCTTT
CDR3: CAWSGWDRVNTEAFF

J: TRBJ2-7
D: TRBD1
size: -
V: TRBV6-8
DNA: TGTGCCAGCAGATCGGGACAGTCCTACGAGCAGTACTTC
CDR3: CASRSGQSYEQYF

J: TRBJ2-2
D: TRBD2
size: few
V: TRBV10-3
DNA: TGTGCCATCAGTGGACTAGCGGGGACCGGGGAGCTGTTTTTT
CDR3: CAISGLAGTGELFF

J: TRBJ1-2
D: TRBD1
size: once
V: TRBV5-1
DNA: TGCGCCAGCAGCGGGTCGGACAGGGGGCTGTGGTATGGCTACACCTTC
CDR3: CASSGSDRGLWYGYTF

J: TRBJ1-6
D: -
size: -
V: TRBV6-6
DNA: TGTGCCAGCAGGGCCCCCGGGAGCTCCTATAATTCACCCCTCCACTTT
CDR3: CASRAPGSSYNSPLHF

J: TRBJ1-1
D: -
size: -
V: TRBV5-1
DNA: TGCGCCAGCAGCTTACTAGGGTACGCTGAAGCTTTCTTT
CDR3: CASSLLGYAEAFF

J: TRBJ2-3
D: -
size: -
V: TRBV7-3
DNA: TGTGCCAGCAGCTCGGTTAGAGACGATACGCAGTATTTT
CDR3: CASSSVRDDTQYF

J: TRBJ2-3
D: -
size: -
V: TRBV7-2
DNA: TGTGCCAGCAGCTTAGACGGGAAAGACACAGATACGCAGTATTTT
CDR3: CASSLDGKDTDTQYF

J: TRBJ1-2
D: -
size: -
V: TRBV25-1
DNA: TGTGCCAGCAGTGACGGCGCTAACTATGGCTACACCTTC
CDR3: CASSDGANYGYTF

J: TRBJ1-2
D: TRBD1
size: -
V: TRBV6-5
DNA: TGTGCCAGCAATAACAGGGGGACTAACTATGGCTACACCTTC
CDR3: CASNNRGTNYGYTF

J: TRBJ1-5
D: TRBD1
size: few
V: TRBV6-1
DNA: TGTGCCAGCAGTGCCCGGGACAGAGGTGGGCCCCAGCATTTT
CDR3: CASSARDRGGPQHF

J: TRBJ1-5
D: TRBD1
size: few
V: TRBV7-2
DNA: TGTGCCAGCAGCTTAAGACAGGGGCTAAATCAGCCCCAGCATTTT
CDR3: CASSLRQGLNQPQHF

J: TRBJ2-3
D: -
size: -
V: TRBV5-1
DNA: TGCGCCAGCAGCGCAAGCTGGAGCACAGATACGCAGTATTTT
CDR3: CASSASWSTDTQYF

J: TRBJ2-2
D: -
size: once
V: TRBV7-4
DNA: TGTGCCAGCAGCTTAGGGGTTAGGAACACCGGGGAGCTGTTTTTT
CDR3: CASSLGVRNTGELFF

J: TRBJ2-1
D: -
size: -
V: TRBV10-3
DNA: TGTGCCATCAGTGGGGTTGAGTACAATGAGCAGTTCTTC
CDR3: CAISGVEYNEQFF

J: TRBJ2-3
D: -
size: once
V: TRBV5-4
DNA: TGTGCCAGCAGCTCCCGGGACAAAGGCACAGATACGCAGTATTTT
CDR3: CASSSRDKGTDTQYF

J: TRBJ2-2
D: -
size: -
V: TRBV5-1
DNA: TGCGCCAGCAGCCCAAGGCCACAGAACTCGAACACCGGGGAGCTGTTTTTT
CDR3: CASSPRPQNSNTGELFF

J: TRBJ2-1
D: TRBD1
size: once
V: TRBV7-2
DNA: TGTGCCAGCAGCCCCAGGGGGTCCTACAATGAGCAGTTCTTC
CDR3: CASSPRGSYNEQFF

J: TRBJ2-1
D: TRBD1
size: -
V: TRBV2
DNA: TGTGCCACACAGGGGGACAGCTCCTACAATGAGCAGTTCTTC
CDR3: CATQGDSSYNEQFF

J: TRBJ2-2
D: -
size: few
V: TRBV2
DNA: TGTGCCAGCATAAGGACAAGGGTTACCGGGGAGCTGTTTTTT
CDR3: CASIRTRVTGELFF

J: TRBJ2-5
D: -
size: -
V: TRBV7-9
DNA: TGTGCCAGCAGCTTAGGAGCGGCCGATATAGGGGAGACCCAGTACTTC
CDR3: CASSLGAADIGETQYF

J: TRBJ1-1
D: TRBD1
size: -
V: TRBV29-1
DNA: TGCAGCGTCTACAGGACAGGGGAGATGGACACTGAAGCTTTCTTT
CDR3: CSVYRTGEMDTEAFF

J: TRBJ2-3
D: TRBD2
size: once
V: TRBV7-2
DNA: TGTGCCAGCAGCAAGAGCGGGGGGCCGGTAGATACGCAGTATTTT
CDR3: CASSKSGGPVDTQYF

J: TRBJ2-7
D: TRBD1
size: -
V: TRBV7-9
DNA: TGTGCCAGCAGCGTATACAGGGGTCTCATTGATGAGCAGTACTTC
CDR3: CASSVYRGLIDEQYF

J: TRBJ1-4
D: TRBD1
size: -
V: TRBV6-1
DNA: TGTGCCAGCAGACAGACAGGGGCGGGAGAAAAACTGTTTTTT
CDR3: CASRQTGAGEKLFF

J: TRBJ2-3
D: TRBD2
size: few
V: TRBV11-3
DNA: TGTGCCAGCAGCTTAGGGACTAGCGGGGTATCAGATACGCAGTATTTT
CDR3: CASSLGTSGVSDTQYF

J: TRBJ1-6
D: -
size: once
V: TRBV9
DNA: TGTGCCAGCAGTTCCCGGACAGACAATTCACCCCTCCACTTT
CDR3: CASSSRTDNSPLHF